This record concerns one T cell receptor beta chain sequence. Germline values: CDR1 SGHTA, CDR2 FQGNSA. V gave up 6 bases and J gave up 2 bases, with 10 bases separating them. The CDR3 contains 13 residues. This record belongs to a study of blood T cell repertoires in COVID-19. Study background: There were acute and convalescent COVID-19 samples, and they came from the United States, Italy and Spain. PBMCs, B-cell-depleted T cells, or T cells were the source of the cDNA or gDNA that made up the material.

Participants were aged 18 to 89 years from about two dozen US areas. Participant-given clinical history determined each cohort assignment. The data were produced by immunoSEQ multiplex PCR, yet TCRdb's version contains in-frame clones alone and is incomplete. The sample has roughly 230,000 clones, roughly 89% seen once. The rearrangement links TRBV7-2 to TRBJ1-2; D ambiguous. What was sequenced was PBMCs or T cells enriched from blood (not recorded which). The TCR comes from a woman aged 25-40 years with acute COVID-19. The DNA for the CDR3 is TGTGCCAGCAGTTCAGTGAACAACTATGGCTACACCTTC. It yields the protein CASSSVNNYGYTF.